These 29 T cell receptor beta chains were all obtained from the same sample, sequenced in a study of blood T cell repertoires in COVID-19. Produced via immunoSEQ multiplex PCR; TCRdb's table is partial and in-frame only. The sample includes about 210,000 clones, around 80% of them seen just once. What was sequenced was peripheral blood. These receptors came from a woman aged 80 or older with COVID-19, enrolled during active disease.

V gene TRBV5-1 combines with J gene TRBJ2-1; D is perhaps TRBD1 (5 bases). The CDR3 covers 15 residues. Germline V lookup: CDR1 SGHRS, CDR2 YFSETQ. V was trimmed by 2 bases and J by 2 bases, leaving 11 bases between them. The chain's CDR3 is CASSFRVDTYNEQFF. CDR3 bases: TGCGCCAGCAGCTTTAGAGTGGACACCTACAATGAGCAGTTCTTC.

In its sample, this clone was seen once. The chain combines TRBV29-1 with TRBJ1-5; TRBD1 matches 7 bases. V trimming: 4 bases; J trimming: 4 bases; junction bases outside the gene matches: 4. Per germline, CDR1 SQVTM and CDR2 ANQGSEA. This CDR3 spans 13 amino acids. This CDR3 reads CSVAGGRNQPQHF. The CDR3 region has the DNA TGCAGCGTTGCAGGGGGTAGAAATCAGCCCCAGCATTTT. Supplemented by reference TRBV29-1 and TRBJ1-5, the full variable domain reads SAVISQKPSRDICQRGTSLTIQCQVDSQVTMMFWYRQQPGQSLTLIATANQGSEATYESGFVIDKFPISRPNLTFSTLTVSNMSPEDSSIYLCSVAGGRNQPQHFGDGTRLSIL.

J is TRBJ2-5 and V is TRBV2, with D possibly TRBD2 on 6 matching bases. CDR3 length: 17 amino acids. The V end was cut by 0 bases, the J end by 5 bases, with 19 bases between. Per the germline V gene, CDR1 is SNHLY and CDR2 is FYNNEI. The CDR3 region has the DNA TGTGCCAGCAGTGAAGCTTTTGGTGGGGGGACCGTTGAGACCCAGTACTTC. As protein: CASSEAFGGGTVETQYF.

The chain recombines TRBV9 with TRBJ1-2; TRBD1 aligns across 9 bases. The CDR3 runs 15 residues. In germline, CDR1 is SGDLS, CDR2 YYNGEE. The ends lost 4 bases at V and 6 bases at J; junction bases unmatched: 10. The CDR3 DNA reads TGTGCCAGCAGCCCGCCGGGACAGGGCATTCATGGCTACACCTTC. It encodes CASSPPGQGIHGYTF.

This chain joins TRBV12-3 or TRBV12-4 and TRBJ2-2; TRBD1 might be the D (6 bases). This CDR3 spans 12 amino acids. Trimming shortened V by 6 bases and J by 7 bases, and 9 bases separated the two germline ends. The CDR3 loop reads CASRNRVGELFF. The CDR3 nucleotides read TGTGCCAGCAGAAACAGGGTCGGGGAGCTGTTTTTT.

This chain joins TRBV6-5 and TRBJ2-7; perhaps TRBD2 as D (6 bases). V shed 7 bases and J shed 0 bases, with 10 bases lying between them. CDR3 length: 13 amino acids. Looked up from germline, CDR1 is MNHEY and CDR2 is SVGAGI. CDR3 sequence (DNA): TGTGCCAGCACCTCGGGACTCTCCTACGAGCAGTACTTC. Translating it yields CASTSGLSYEQYF.

V and J are TRBV28 and TRBJ2-4, with 9 bases identical to TRBD1. Germline CDR1 reads MDHEN; CDR2 reads SYDVKM. The CDR3 runs to 15 residues. The V segment lost 4 bases and the J segment 2 bases; nucleotides outside the gene matches: 3. The chain's CDR3 is CASSSQGAPKNIQYF. DNA of the CDR3: TGTGCCAGCAGTTCACAGGGGGCTCCCAAAAACATTCAGTACTTC. Using reference TRBV28 and TRBJ2-4 for the parts outside the CDR3, the full variable domain is DVKVTQSSRYLVKRTGEKVFLECVQDMDHENMFWYRQDPGLGLRLIYFSYDVKMKEKGDIPEGYSVSREKKERFSLILESASTNQTSMYLCASSSQGAPKNIQYFGAGTRLSVL.

The rearrangement uses TRBV5-1 and TRBJ1-3, with D maybe TRBD1 (5 bases). CDR3 length: 17 amino acids. Trimming took off 4 bases at V and 0 bases at J, with 17 bases between the two ends. Germline V gives CDR1 SGHRS, CDR2 YFSETQ. The CDR3 DNA reads as TGCGCCAGCAGCCCCTGGAAGGGGTCCCGCTCTGGAAACACCATATATTTT. Its protein is CASSPWKGSRSGNTIYF.

The gene calls are TRBV5-1 and TRBJ1-2, with TRBD1 as a possible D gene (6 bases). CDR1 is SGHRS and CDR2 is YFSETQ in the germline V gene. The CDR3 extends over 13 amino acids. V lost 5 bases, J lost 2 bases, and 10 bases lay in between. The DNA of the CDR3 is TGCGCCAGCAGTTTCGACAGGAACTATGGCTACACCTTC. Its protein is CASSFDRNYGYTF.

The chain recombines TRBV21-1 with TRBJ1-2; the table's D call TRBD1 went unverified against the DNA. TRBV21-1 is recorded as a pseudogene. The CDR3 covers 16 residues. CDR3 residues: CASSNGSTDLNYGYTF. CDR3 in DNA: TGTGCCAGCAGCAATGGGTCGACAGATTTAAACTATGGCTACACCTTC.

The chain employs TRBV2 and TRBJ2-1, with D possibly matching TRBD1 (6 bases). The germline V gene has CDR1 SNHLY and CDR2 FYNNEI. The germline V and J ends were trimmed by 8 bases and 4 bases, with 18 bases remaining between them. There are 15 residues in the CDR3. CDR3 sequence reads: CASPEHRAQYNEQFF. CDR3 DNA: TGTGCCAGCCCAGAGCACAGGGCCCAGTACAATGAGCAGTTCTTC.

J is TRBJ2-5 and V is TRBV28; 8 bases are a match to TRBD1. This CDR3 has 13 residues. V trimming: 4 bases; J trimming: 5 bases; junction bases outside the gene matches: 3. CDR1 is MDHEN, CDR2 SYDVKM, per germline. CDR3: CASSSTGGETQYF. Written as DNA, the CDR3 is TGTGCCAGCAGTTCAACAGGGGGGGAGACCCAGTACTTC.

This sequence joins TRBV4-2 and TRBJ2-7, with D uncertain. Germline loops: CDR1 LGHNA, CDR2 YNFKEQ. CDR3 length: 13 residues. Trimming took 6 bases from V and 3 from J, leaving 12 bases between them. CDR3 DNA: TGTGCCAGCAGTCGCGATGTGTTCTACGAGCAGTACTTC. Protein: CASSRDVFYEQYF.

The rearrangement joins TRBV6-5 to TRBJ1-4; D call uncertain. V gave up 8 bases and J gave up 8 bases, with 6 bases separating them. The CDR3 sequence is 10 residues long. Germline V lookup: CDR1 MNHEY, CDR2 SVGAGI. CDR3 sequence: CASEKEKLFF. CDR3 coding DNA: TGTGCCAGCGAGAAAGAAAAACTGTTTTTT.

This sequence joins TRBV9 and TRBJ1-6; no clear D gene. This CDR3 region has 15 residues. The V end lost 4 bases, the J end lost 10 bases, and 18 bases lay between the germline ends. Germline V gene sequence: CDR1 SGDLS, CDR2 YYNGEE. CDR3 in amino acids: CASSPRLREGSPLHF. CDR3 nucleotides: TGTGCCAGCAGCCCGCGGCTGAGGGAGGGATCACCCCTCCACTTT.

This chain uses TRBV10-2 with TRBJ1-4; D uncertain. Germline V gene lookup returns CDR1 WSHSY and CDR2 SAAADI. The CDR3 covers 16 residues. The V gene lost 3 bases and the J gene lost 6 bases, with 17 bases spanning the gap. The CDR3 region has the DNA TGCGCCAGCAGTGAATCGGCAGCGGGTAAAGATGAAAAACTGTTTTTT. This encodes CASSESAAGKDEKLFF.

The chain carries TRBV5-1 and TRBJ1-4; the match to TRBD1 covers 8 bases. The CDR3 totals 16 residues. Unmatched junction bases numbered 12, after V lost 0 bases and J lost 11 bases. Germline-derived CDR1 and CDR2 are SGHRS and YFSETQ. CDR3 region: CASSLDPPGQGGKLFF. The CDR3 DNA reads as TGCGCCAGCAGCTTGGACCCGCCTGGACAGGGCGGTAAACTGTTTTTT.

The chain recombines TRBV28 with TRBJ2-1; 8 positions agree with TRBD2. The junction had 7 bases not matched to a gene; V was cut back by 5 bases and J by 10 bases. The germline CDR1 and CDR2 sequences are MDHEN and SYDVKM. The CDR3 length is 13 residues. CDR3 nucleotides: TGTGCCAGCAGTGCCCCGGGACTAGGAGAGCAGTTCTTC. It specifies CASSAPGLGEQFF.

This clone was seen only a few times. This chain connects TRBV15 to TRBJ1-2, with D possibly being TRBD1 (5 bases). Trimming removed 1 base from V and 2 bases from J, with 8 bases in between. The CDR3 runs to 14 residues. Germline values: CDR1 LNHNV, CDR2 YYDKDF (reference sequence). CDR3 DNA sequence: TGTGCCACCAGCAGAGGCGACAGCAACTATGGCTACACCTTC. Amino acid sequence: CATSRGDSNYGYTF.

This clone has only a few counts. The chain has TRBV10-3 and TRBJ2-3, with D tentatively TRBD2 (5 bases). Deletions cut 5 bases from V and 3 bases from J, with 18 bases between. The CDR3 sequence is 16 residues long. Germline CDR1 reads ENHRY; CDR2 reads SYGVKD. The CDR3 DNA is TGTGCCATCAGTCCCTGGGAAGGGAGTCGGACAGATACGCAGTATTTT. Its protein is CAISPWEGSRTDTQYF.

Concerning this clone itself: This CDR3 is also generated by other DNA sequences in the sample. The rearrangement links TRBV19 to TRBJ2-1; no definite D call. Germline V gives CDR1 LNHDA, CDR2 SQIVND (reference sequence). The CDR3 is 15 amino acids. Trimming removed 3 bases from V and 0 bases from J, with 9 bases in between. Written as DNA, the CDR3 is TGTGCCAGTAGTATTGACTCGGGCTCCTACAATGAGCAGTTCTTC. Protein product: CASSIDSGSYNEQFF.

The CDR3 DNA sequence: TGTGCCACCTACAAGCAGGGCCCTGGCACCGGGGAGCTGTTTTTT. Its translation is CATYKQGPGTGELFF. The V gene is TRBV3-1 (or the pseudogene TRBV3-2), the J gene TRBJ2-2; TRBD1 might be the D (5 bases). The germline CDR1 and CDR2 sequences are LGHDT and YNNKEL (reference sequence). The length of the CDR3 is 15 residues. The V end was cut by 10 bases, the J end by 4 bases, with 19 bases between.

V gene TRBV18 combines with J gene TRBJ1-1; D may be TRBD1 (6 bases). CDR3 length: 15 amino acids. Looked up from germline, CDR1 is KGHSH and CDR2 is LQKENI. Trimming took off 4 bases at V and 0 bases at J, with 12 bases between the two ends. The CDR3 bases are TGTGCCAGCTCACAGGACAGAAAAATGAACACTGAAGCTTTCTTT. Encoded protein: CASSQDRKMNTEAFF.

The chain recombines TRBV10-3 with TRBJ2-5; 7 nucleotides align to TRBD1. Germline V CDR1 and CDR2: ENHRY, SYGVKD. Unmatched junction bases numbered 10, after V lost 10 bases and J lost 5 bases. The CDR3 has 13 amino acids. As DNA, the CDR3 is TGTGCCACCGGGACAGACCCAGGGGAGACCCAGTACTTC. Amino acids: CATGTDPGETQYF.

The rearrangement joins TRBV5-1 to TRBJ2-1, with 15 positions matching TRBD2. This CDR3 region has 17 residues. Trimming took 4 bases from V and 6 from J; bases not matched to a gene: 8. The germline V gene encodes CDR1 SGHRS and CDR2 YFSETQ. The CDR3 DNA follows: TGCGCCAGCAGCCGGACTAGCGGGAGGGTCGTGTCCAATGAGCAGTTCTTC. It specifies CASSRTSGRVVSNEQFF.

The chain links TRBV13 to TRBJ1-4, with 8 bases aligning to TRBD1. Germline assignment: CDR1 PRHDT and CDR2 FYEKMQ (reference sequence). After removal of 5 bases from V and 4 bases from J, the junction contained 6 bases not matched to a gene. The CDR3 is 15 amino acids. The CDR3, as DNA: TGTGCCAGCAGCCTCCAGGGGGCAGGTAATGAAAAACTGTTTTTT. It translates to CASSLQGAGNEKLFF.

The chain uses TRBV12-3 or TRBV12-4 and TRBJ1-5; D perhaps matches TRBD1 (6 bases). V lost 6 bases, J lost 4 bases, and 10 bases lay in between. CDR3 length: 13 residues. CDR3 nucleotides: TGTGCCAGCAGACAACAGGGAAATCAGCCCCAGCATTTT. It encodes CASRQQGNQPQHF.

This clone was seen ten or more times. The rearrangement uses TRBV21-1 and TRBJ1-4; the tabulated D call, TRBD1, remains unverified against the DNA. TRBV21-1 is noted as a pseudogene. CDR3 length: 15 amino acids. CDR3: CASSKADRVNEKLFF. The DNA for the CDR3 is TGTGCCAGCAGCAAAGCCGACAGGGTTAATGAAAAACTGTTTTTT.

The chain uses TRBV9 and TRBJ2-3, with D perhaps TRBD2 (7 bases). The CDR3 extends over 15 amino acids. The V gene's germline CDR1 is SGDLS and CDR2 YYNGEE. Deletions cut 1 base from V and 1 base from J, with 10 bases between. The CDR3 sequence is CASSVWGGGTDTQYF. CDR3 DNA sequence: TGTGCCAGCAGCGTATGGGGGGGCGGCACAGATACGCAGTATTTT. Based on the CDR3 plus reference TRBV9 and TRBJ2-3, the full variable domain is DSGVTQTPKHLITATGQRVTLRCSPRSGDLSVYWYQQSLDQGLQFLIQYYNGEERAKGNILERFSAQQFPDLHSELNLSSLELGDSALYFCASSVWGGGTDTQYFGPGTRLTVL.